This T cell receptor beta chain was documented in a study of response to subunit inactivated influenza vaccine. Study-wide results and caveats: The authors suggested that every seasonal influenza vaccination recruits few new T cells.

TCRdb recomputed calls from the RT-PCR reads with MiXCR, one row per CDR3 protein. The sample records some 160,000 distinct CDR3 sequences, approximately 11% being singletons. CDR1 KGHSH and CDR2 LQKENI come from the germline V gene. The CDR3 loop spans 16 amino acids. V dropped 4 bases and J dropped 6; count of bases not matched to a gene: 10. Regarding this clonotype: The target antigen is unknown.

J is TRBJ2-1 and V is TRBV18; 9 nucleotides line up with TRBD2. The source is a man aged 45-60 years who received an inactivated influenza vaccine. Material: non-naive T cells sorted from PBMCs, obtained 35 to 45 days after vaccination. In nucleotides, the CDR3 is TGTGCCAGCTCACTTTCAACCAGCGGGGGGTCCAATGAGCAGTTCTTC. Protein product: CASSLSTSGGSNEQFF.